Shown below are 9 T cell receptor beta chains from a single sample sequenced in a study of cytomegalovirus exposure and HLA in healthy donors. The PCR made use of 60 Vbeta and 13 Jbeta primers. Some clones are missing from TCRdb's copy, which holds only in-frame ones; the method was immunoSEQ multiplex PCR. The table shows roughly 180,000 clones, with around 80% occurring only once. The sequenced sample consisted of PBMCs. The receptors originated from a girl between 10 and 17 years old in good health and CMV-seropositive.

This rearrangement joins TRBV9 to TRBJ2-7; no firm D call. With 4 bases removed from V and 2 bases from J, the gap between germline ends came to 13 bases. Germline V gives CDR1 SGDLS, CDR2 YYNGEE. The CDR3 has 14 amino acids. The CDR3 loop is CASSPISAAYEQYF. The CDR3 DNA reads as TGTGCCAGCAGCCCCATAAGCGCTGCCTACGAGCAGTACTTC. Full variable domain (remainder filled in from reference TRBV9 and TRBJ2-7): DSGVTQTPKHLITATGQRVTLRCSPRSGDLSVYWYQQSLDQGLQFLIQYYNGEERAKGNILERFSAQQFPDLHSELNLSSLELGDSALYFCASSPISAAYEQYFGPGTRLTVT.

In its sample, this clone was seen a few times. The chain carries TRBV5-8 and TRBJ2-2; tentative D call: TRBD2 (6 bases). CDR3 size: 18 residues. Germline assignment: CDR1 SGHTS and CDR2 YDEGEE. V was trimmed by 4 bases and J by 1 base, leaving 20 bases between them. CDR3: CASSLAQGSGWNTGELFF. The DNA for the CDR3 is TGTGCCAGCAGCCTTGCCCAGGGAAGCGGGTGGAACACCGGGGAGCTGTTTTTT.

The V and J genes are TRBV4-2 and TRBJ1-2, with TRBD1 as a possible D gene (5 bases). Trimming removed 1 base from V and 4 bases from J, with 13 bases in between. There are 15 residues in the CDR3. The germline CDR1 and CDR2 sequences are LGHNA and YNFKEQ. This CDR3 is CASSQGVSRAYGYTF. The CDR3 coding sequence is TGTGCCAGCAGCCAAGGGGTGTCCAGGGCCTATGGCTACACCTTC.

The V call is TRBV30, the J call TRBJ1-3; no clear D. The CDR3 covers 16 residues. With 0 bases removed from V and 3 bases from J, the gap between germline ends came to 15 bases. Germline loops: CDR1 GTSNPN, CDR2 SVGIG (reference sequence). CDR3 bases: TGTGCCTGGAGTGTATCCGGGATTCCCAGTGGAAACACCATATATTTT. It encodes CAWSVSGIPSGNTIYF.

The chain recombines TRBV7-2 with TRBJ2-7; tentatively, D is TRBD2 (5 bases). This CDR3 is built from 18 residues. Germline lookup yields CDR1 SGHTA and CDR2 FQGNSA. V was pared by 2 bases and J by 2 bases, with 22 bases between. The CDR3 DNA is TGTGCCAGCAGCTTACGTAATTCGCGGGTGGAAGGGACCTACGAGCAGTACTTC. As protein: CASSLRNSRVEGTYEQYF. Full variable domain (remainder filled in from reference TRBV7-2 and TRBJ2-7): GAGVSQSPSNKVTEKGKDVELRCDPISGHTALYWYRQSLGQGLEFLIYFQGNSAPDKSGLPSDRFSAERTGGSVSTLTIQRTQQEDSAVYLCASSLRNSRVEGTYEQYFGPGTRLTVT.

The chain is built from TRBV27 and TRBJ2-2, with TRBD2 matching over 9 bases. Germline V gene data show CDR1 as MNHEY and CDR2 as SMNVEV (reference sequence). The V segment lost 2 bases and the J segment 6 bases; nucleotides outside the gene matches: 13. The CDR3 has 18 residues. The CDR3 DNA sequence: TGTGCCAGCAGTTTAGTATCTAGCGGGGAAGGGTCGGCCGGGGAGCTGTTTTTT. Its translation: CASSLVSSGEGSAGELFF.

The chain uses TRBV5-1 and TRBJ1-4, with TRBD1 matching over 9 bases. CDR3 size: 14 residues. V was clipped by 9 bases and J by 5 bases; unmatched bases: 8. CDR1 and CDR2 from the germline V gene are SGHRS and YFSETQ. CDR3 amino acids: CATSIGTGNEKLFF. The CDR3 region has the DNA TGCGCCACCTCAATAGGGACAGGGAATGAAAAACTGTTTTTT.

This clone was counted between two and nine times. V and J are TRBV6-4 and TRBJ2-1; a weak D match, TRBD2 (7 bases). Trimming left V 3 bases short and J 9 bases short, with 18 bases between. Per the germline V gene, CDR1 is MRHNA and CDR2 is SNTAGT. This CDR3 has 15 amino acids. The CDR3 here is CASSEAGGGRSEQFF. The CDR3 DNA reads as TGTGCCAGCAGTGAGGCCGGGGGCGGGAGAAGTGAGCAGTTCTTC.

V and J are TRBV25-1 and TRBJ2-7, with TRBD1 matching over 8 bases. From germline, CDR1 is MGHDK and CDR2 SYGVNS. This CDR3 comprises 16 residues. Germline trimming cut 1 base from V and 5 bases from J; bases unmatched to any gene: 10. CDR3 region: CASSELGTGQRDEQYF. The CDR3 coding sequence is TGTGCCAGCAGTGAATTGGGGACAGGCCAGAGGGACGAGCAGTACTTC.